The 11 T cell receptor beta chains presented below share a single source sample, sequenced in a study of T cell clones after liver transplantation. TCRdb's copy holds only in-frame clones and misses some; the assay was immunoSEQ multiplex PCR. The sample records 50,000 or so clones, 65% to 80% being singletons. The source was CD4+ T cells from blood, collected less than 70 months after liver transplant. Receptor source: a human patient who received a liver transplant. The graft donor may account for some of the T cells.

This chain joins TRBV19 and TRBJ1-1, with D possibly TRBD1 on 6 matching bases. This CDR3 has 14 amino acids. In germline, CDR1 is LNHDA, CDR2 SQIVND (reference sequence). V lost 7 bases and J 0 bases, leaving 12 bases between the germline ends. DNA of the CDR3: TGTGCCAGTACCTTTGGACAGATGAACACTGAAGCTTTCTTT. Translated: CASTFGQMNTEAFF. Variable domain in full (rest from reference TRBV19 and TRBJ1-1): DGGITQSPKYLFRKEGQNVTLSCEQNLNHDAMYWYRQDPGQGLRLIYYSQIVNDFQKGDIAEGYSVSREKKESFPLTVTSAQKNPTAFYLCASTFGQMNTEAFFGQGTRLTVV.

The CDR3, as DNA: TGTGCCTCCAGCACGGGACAGGGCCCTCAGCCCCAGCATTTT. This encodes CASSTGQGPQPQHF. This chain uses TRBV10-3 with TRBJ1-5; 9 nucleotides line up with TRBD1. Germline V CDR1 and CDR2: ENHRY, SYGVKD. The CDR3 sequence is 14 residues long. V was pared by 11 bases and J by 6 bases, with 11 bases of the junction left unmatched.

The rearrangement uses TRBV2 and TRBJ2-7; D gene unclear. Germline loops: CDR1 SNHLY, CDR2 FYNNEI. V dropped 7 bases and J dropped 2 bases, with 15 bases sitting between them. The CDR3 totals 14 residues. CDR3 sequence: CASKNRGNAYEQYF. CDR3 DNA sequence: TGTGCCAGCAAGAACAGAGGTAATGCCTACGAGCAGTACTTC.

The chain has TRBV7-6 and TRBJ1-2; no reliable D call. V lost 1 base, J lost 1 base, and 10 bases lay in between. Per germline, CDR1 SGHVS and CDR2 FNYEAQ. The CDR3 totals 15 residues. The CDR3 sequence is CASSLGSGNNYGYTF. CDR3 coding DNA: TGTGCCAGCAGCTTAGGTTCCGGAAATAACTATGGCTACACCTTC.

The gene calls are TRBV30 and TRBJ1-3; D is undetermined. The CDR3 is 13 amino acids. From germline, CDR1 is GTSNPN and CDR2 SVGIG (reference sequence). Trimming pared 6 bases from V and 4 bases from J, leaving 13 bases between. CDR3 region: CACQTTQGNTIYF. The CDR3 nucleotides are TGTGCCTGTCAGACTACGCAGGGAAACACCATATATTTT. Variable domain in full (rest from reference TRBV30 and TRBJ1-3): SQTIHQWPATLVQPVGSPLSLECTVEGTSNPNLYWYRQAAGRGLQLLFYSVGIGQISSEVPQNLSASRPQDRQFILSSKKLLLSDSGFYLCACQTTQGNTIYFGEGSWLTVV.

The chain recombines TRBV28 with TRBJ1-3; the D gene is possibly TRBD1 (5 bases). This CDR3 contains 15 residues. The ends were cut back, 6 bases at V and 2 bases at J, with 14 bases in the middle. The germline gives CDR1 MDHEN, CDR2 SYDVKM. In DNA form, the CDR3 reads TGTGCCAGCAGCAGGATCAGGGATACTGGAAACACCATATATTTT. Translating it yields CASSRIRDTGNTIYF.

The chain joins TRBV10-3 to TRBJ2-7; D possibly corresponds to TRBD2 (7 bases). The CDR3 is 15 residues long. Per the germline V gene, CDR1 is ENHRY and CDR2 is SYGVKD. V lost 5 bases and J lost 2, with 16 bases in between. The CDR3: CAISPREGGAYEQYF. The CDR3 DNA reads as TGTGCCATCAGTCCAAGAGAAGGGGGGGCCTACGAGCAGTACTTC.

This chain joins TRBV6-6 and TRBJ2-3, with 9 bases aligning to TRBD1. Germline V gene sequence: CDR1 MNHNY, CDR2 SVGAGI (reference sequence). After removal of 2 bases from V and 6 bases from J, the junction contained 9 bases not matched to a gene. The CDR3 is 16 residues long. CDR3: CASSYPGTGQSDTQYF. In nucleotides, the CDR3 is TGTGCCAGCAGTTACCCCGGGACAGGGCAATCCGATACGCAGTATTTT.

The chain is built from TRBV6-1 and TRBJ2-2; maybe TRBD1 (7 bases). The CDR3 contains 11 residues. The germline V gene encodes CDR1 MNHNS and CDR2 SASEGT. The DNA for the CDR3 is TGTGTAGCAGGGGGGACCGGGGAGCTGTTTTTT. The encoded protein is CVAGGTGELFF.

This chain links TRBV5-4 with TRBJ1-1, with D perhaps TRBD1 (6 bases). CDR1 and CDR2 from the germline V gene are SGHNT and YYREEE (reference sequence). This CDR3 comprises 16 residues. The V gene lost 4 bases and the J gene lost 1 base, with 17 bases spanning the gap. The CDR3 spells CASSLDSWAGNTEAFF. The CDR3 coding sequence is TGTGCCAGCAGCCTGGACAGTTGGGCAGGGAACACTGAAGCTTTCTTT.

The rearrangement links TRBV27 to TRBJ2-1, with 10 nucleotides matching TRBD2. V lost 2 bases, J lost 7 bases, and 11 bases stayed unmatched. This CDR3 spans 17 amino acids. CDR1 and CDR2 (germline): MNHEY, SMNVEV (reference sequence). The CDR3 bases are TGTGCCAGCAGTTTACGGGCGGGGGGTAGCGGGAGGAATGAGCAGTTCTTC. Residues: CASSLRAGGSGRNEQFF.